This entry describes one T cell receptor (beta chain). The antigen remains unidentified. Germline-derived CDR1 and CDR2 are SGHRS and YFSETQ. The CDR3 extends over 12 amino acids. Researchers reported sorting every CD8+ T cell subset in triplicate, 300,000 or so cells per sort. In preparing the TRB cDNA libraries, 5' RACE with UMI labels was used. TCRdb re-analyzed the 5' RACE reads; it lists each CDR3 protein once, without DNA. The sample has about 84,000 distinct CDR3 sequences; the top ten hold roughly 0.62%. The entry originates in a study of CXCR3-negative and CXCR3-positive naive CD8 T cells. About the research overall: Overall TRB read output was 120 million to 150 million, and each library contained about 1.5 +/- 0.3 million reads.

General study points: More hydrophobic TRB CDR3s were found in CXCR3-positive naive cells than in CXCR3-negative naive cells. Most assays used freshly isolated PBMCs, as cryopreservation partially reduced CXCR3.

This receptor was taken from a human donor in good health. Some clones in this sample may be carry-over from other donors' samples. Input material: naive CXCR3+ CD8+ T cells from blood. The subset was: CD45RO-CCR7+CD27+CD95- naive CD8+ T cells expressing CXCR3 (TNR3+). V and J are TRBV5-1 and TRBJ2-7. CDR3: CASSFFGYEQYF.